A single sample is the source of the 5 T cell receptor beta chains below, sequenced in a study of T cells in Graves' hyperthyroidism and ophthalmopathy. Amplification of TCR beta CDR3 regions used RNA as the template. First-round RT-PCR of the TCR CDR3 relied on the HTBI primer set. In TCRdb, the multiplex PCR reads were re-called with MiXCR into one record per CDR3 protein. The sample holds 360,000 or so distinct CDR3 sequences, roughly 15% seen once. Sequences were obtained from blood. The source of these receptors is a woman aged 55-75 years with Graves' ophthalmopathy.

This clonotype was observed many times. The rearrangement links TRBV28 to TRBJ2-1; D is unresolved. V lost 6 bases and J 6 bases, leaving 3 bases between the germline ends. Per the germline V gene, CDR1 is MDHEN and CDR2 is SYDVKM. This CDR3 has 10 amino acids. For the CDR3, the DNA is TGTGCCAGCAGCTCCAATGAGCAGTTCTTC. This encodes CASSSNEQFF.

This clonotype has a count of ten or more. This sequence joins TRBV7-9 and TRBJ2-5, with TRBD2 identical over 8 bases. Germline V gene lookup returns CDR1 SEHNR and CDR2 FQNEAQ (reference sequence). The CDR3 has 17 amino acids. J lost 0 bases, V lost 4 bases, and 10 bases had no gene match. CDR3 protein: CASSSSRTSMYQETQYF. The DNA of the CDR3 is TGTGCCAGCAGCTCTTCTAGGACTAGCATGTACCAAGAGACCCAGTACTTC.

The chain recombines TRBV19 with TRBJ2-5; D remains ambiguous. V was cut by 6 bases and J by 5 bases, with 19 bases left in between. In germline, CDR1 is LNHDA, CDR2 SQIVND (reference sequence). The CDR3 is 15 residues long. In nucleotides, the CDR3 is TGTGCCAGTAGCCCCAGTCGGACCACGCAGGAGACCCAGTACTTC. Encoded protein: CASSPSRTTQETQYF.

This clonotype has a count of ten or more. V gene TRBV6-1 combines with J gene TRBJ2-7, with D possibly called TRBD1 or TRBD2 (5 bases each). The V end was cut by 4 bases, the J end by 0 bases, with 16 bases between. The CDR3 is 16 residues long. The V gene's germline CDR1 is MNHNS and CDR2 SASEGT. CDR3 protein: CASSAYRDVSSYEQYF. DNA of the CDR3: TGTGCCAGCAGTGCCTACCGGGACGTAAGCTCCTACGAGCAGTACTTC.

CDR3 bases: TGTGCCAGCAGTTACTCTGGGATCGGGGGGAATGAGCAGTTCTTC. This encodes CASSYSGIGGNEQFF. V and J are TRBV6-5 and TRBJ2-1; 7 positions match TRBD2. CDR1 is MNHEY, CDR2 SVGAGI, per germline. Trimming at V came to 0 bases and at J to 7 bases, leaving 6 bases not matched to a gene. The CDR3 spans 15 residues.